A selection of T cell receptor beta chains follows, all from one sample in a study of regulatory T cells in long-lasting Graves disease. TCRdb re-derived calls from the multiplex PCR reads in MiXCR, one entry per CDR3 protein. The table shows approximately 400,000 distinct CDR3 sequences, with about 15% occurring only once. The sample was also linked to a second study, of T cells in Graves' hyperthyroidism and ophthalmopathy.

Here the sequenced sample was peripheral blood mononuclear cells (PBMCs), taken at new diagnosis, from a patient treated with antithyroid drugs. The receptor source for this set is a woman aged 35 to 49 with Graves disease. Both conserved end residues are part of each CDR3. A D gene is named only where the DNA matches it firmly. For some rows the clone size is stated as once, few or many, or as a class when expanded; others skip it.

D	size	V	J	DNA	CDR3
TRBD1	many	TRBV5-6	TRBJ2-7	TGTGCCAGCAGCTTCATCGACAGGGCCTACGAGCAGTACTTC	CASSFIDRAYEQYF
TRBD2	-	TRBV6-1	TRBJ2-2	TGTGCCAGCAGCCGAGGGACTAGCGGGAGGGCGACCGGGGAGCTGTTTTTT	CASSRGTSGRATGELFF
TRBD2	-	TRBV11-3	TRBJ2-7	TGTGCCAGCAGCTTACGGCGGGGGGCTGGCGAGCAGTACTTC	CASSLRRGAGEQYF
-	many	TRBV11-1	TRBJ2-4	TGTGCCAGCAGCCTTCAAAACGGGATCGCCAAAAACATTCAGTACTTC	CASSLQNGIAKNIQYF
-	many	TRBV12-3/TRBV12-4	TRBJ2-2	TGTGCCAGCAGTCTCCCGGGCGGGGAGCTGTTTTTT	CASSLPGGELFF
-	-	TRBV6-1	TRBJ2-5	TGTGCCAGCAGTACTCCGGGGGTTTTGGAGACCCAGTACTTC	CASSTPGVLETQYF
-	few	TRBV7-7	TRBJ2-1	TGTGCTAGCAGCTCCAGACTAGAGGATGAGCAGTTCTTC	CASSSRLEDEQFF
-	few	TRBV13	TRBJ1-6	TGTGCCAGCAGCAGAATCGAGGGGGGCCATAATTCACCCCTCCACTTT	CASSRIEGGHNSPLHF
-	many	TRBV29-1	TRBJ2-5	TGCAGCGTTGAAGTAGAGACCCAGTACTTC	CSVEVETQYF
TRBD2	many	TRBV11-2	TRBJ2-1	TGTGCCAGCAGCTTTGGCGGGAGGGGCGGGGGTGAGCAGTTCTTC	CASSFGGRGGGEQFF
-	many	TRBV27	TRBJ1-5	TGTGCCAGCAGTCCATCCGTGAATGGGCCCCAGCATTTT	CASSPSVNGPQHF
-	many	TRBV3-1	TRBJ2-7	TGTGCCAGCAGCCAAGATTGGTCCTACGAGCAGTACTTC	CASSQDWSYEQYF
-	many	TRBV10-3	TRBJ2-7	TGTGCCATCAGGATAATGACAGCGGTGGGCTACGAGCAGTACTTC	CAIRIMTAVGYEQYF
TRBD1	few	TRBV6-1	TRBJ2-2	TGTGCCAGCAGTCTCCGGGACAGGGTAGTGGACACCGGGGAGCTGTTTTTT	CASSLRDRVVDTGELFF
TRBD1	many	TRBV6-2/TRBV6-3	TRBJ2-1	TGTGCCAGCAGTTCCCATTCGAGGACAGGGGGTAACAATGAGCAGTTCTTC	CASSSHSRTGGNNEQFF
-	many	TRBV27	TRBJ1-1	TGTGCCAGCAGTTTAAAGGTGAACACTGAAGCTTTCTTT	CASSLKVNTEAFF
-	many	TRBV27	TRBJ2-6	TGTGCCAGCAGACAATCAGGGGCTGGGGCCAACGTCCTGACTTTC	CASRQSGAGANVLTF
-	many	TRBV29-1	TRBJ2-2	TGCAGCGTTAAGGAAACCGGGGAGCTGTTTTTT	CSVKETGELFF
TRBD2	-	TRBV10-1	TRBJ2-7	TGCGCCAGCAGTGAGTCTGGGACTAGCGGTAACGAGCAGTACTTC	CASSESGTSGNEQYF
TRBD2	many	TRBV28	TRBJ2-7	TGTGCCAGCAGTTTAAGAGTAGCGGGATTTAGGGAGCAGTACTTC	CASSLRVAGFREQYF
-	many	TRBV4-3	TRBJ2-1	TGCGCCAGCAGCCAATCAGGGGCCCGATACAATGAGCAGTTCTTC	CASSQSGARYNEQFF
TRBD1	-	TRBV14	TRBJ1-2	TGTGCCAGCAGCCAAGGTCCCGGGACAGGCTATGGCTACACCTTC	CASSQGPGTGYGYTF
-	many	TRBV12-5	TRBJ2-2	TGTGCTAGTGGCATCGGACTCACCGGGGAGCTGTTTTTT	CASGIGLTGELFF
-	many	TRBV10-3	TRBJ1-5	TGTGCCATCAGTGAGTACAGTAGTAGCAATCAGCCCCAGCATTTT	CAISEYSSSNQPQHF
-	many	TRBV6-1	TRBJ1-2	TGTGCCAGCACCAAAAAGGGAGGGGTCGGCTACACCTTC	CASTKKGGVGYTF
TRBD1	medium-sized	TRBV12-3/TRBV12-4	TRBJ2-2	TGTGCCAGCAGTGGACAGGGAGGCACCGGGGAGCTGTTTTTT	CASSGQGGTGELFF
TRBD1	many	TRBV28	TRBJ2-7	TGTGCCAGCTACGAGACAGGGGGCTACGAGCAGTACTTC	CASYETGGYEQYF
TRBD2	-	TRBV7-2	TRBJ2-7	TGTGCCAGCAGCTTAGGTACAGCGGGATCCTACGAGCAGTACTTC	CASSLGTAGSYEQYF
-	many	TRBV7-2	TRBJ2-5	TGTGCCAGCAGCTTCCTAGCCCAAGAGACCCAGTACTTC	CASSFLAQETQYF
-	-	TRBV4-1	TRBJ2-7	TGCGCCAGCAGCCAAGTTGGCGGGACGTCCTACGAGCACTACTTC	CASSQVGGTSYEHYF
TRBD2	few	TRBV7-3	TRBJ2-3	TGTGCCAGCAGCTTAACAGCCAGCGGGAGGTTCGCAGATACGCAGTATTTT	CASSLTASGRFADTQYF
-	-	TRBV27	TRBJ1-1	TGTGCCAGCACTCAGGGGATCAACACTGAAGCTTTCTTT	CASTQGINTEAFF
-	many	TRBV12-3/TRBV12-4	TRBJ2-7	TGTGCCAGCAGTCCATTTAGGGGGTACGAGCAGTACTTC	CASSPFRGYEQYF
-	many	TRBV5-8	TRBJ1-2	TGTGCCAGCAGCCCTGATCTCTATGGCTACACCTTC	CASSPDLYGYTF
TRBD2	-	TRBV5-4	TRBJ2-3	TGTGCCAGCAGCTCTGCGGGACTAGCGGGCCAGTTACAGTATTTT	CASSSAGLAGQLQYF
-	many	TRBV2	TRBJ2-5	TGTGCCAGCACGAGCGGGTCGGAGACCCAGTACTTC	CASTSGSETQYF
-	-	TRBV10-1	TRBJ1-5	TGCGCCAGAGACGACGTAGGTAGGAATCGGCCCCAGCATTTT	CARDDVGRNRPQHF
-	many	TRBV27	TRBJ1-1	TGTGCCAGCAGCTTGGCTAGGGGGAACACTGAAGCTTTCTTT	CASSLARGNTEAFF
TRBD1	-	TRBV15	TRBJ1-4	TGTGCCACCAGCAGAGATCTTGGGACAGGGACTGAAAAACTGTTTTTT	CATSRDLGTGTEKLFF
-	many	TRBV20-1	TRBJ2-5	TGCAGTGCTAGAGATCCCAAGGAGGGAGAGACCCAGTACTTC	CSARDPKEGETQYF
-	many	TRBV10-3	TRBJ1-2	TGTGCCATCAGTGAGCCGGGGGGAGGAAACGGCTACACCTTC	CAISEPGGGNGYTF
TRBD1	many	TRBV12-3/TRBV12-4	TRBJ2-7	TGTGCCAGCAGCCCTCCGGGACAGGGTTACGAGCAGTACTTC	CASSPPGQGYEQYF
TRBD2	many	TRBV11-3	TRBJ2-7	TGTGCCAGCAGCTTAGGGACTAGCGCATCCTACGAGCAGTACTTC	CASSLGTSASYEQYF
-	many	TRBV13	TRBJ1-2	TGTGCCAGCAGCTTAGGTCGGGGTGGAGTCGATGGCTACACCTTC	CASSLGRGGVDGYTF
-	many	TRBV27	TRBJ2-1	TGTGCCAGCAGTTTATCACCAGCGGCCTACAATGAGCAGTTCTTC	CASSLSPAAYNEQFF
TRBD1	-	TRBV4-1	TRBJ1-2	TGCGCCAGCAGCCCCCCGGGACAGGGGGGGTTCGGCTACACCTTC	CASSPPGQGGFGYTF
TRBD1	many	TRBV12-3/TRBV12-4	TRBJ2-2	TGTGCCAGCAGTTTATGGGACAGGGGGGACACCGGGGAGCTGTTTTTT	CASSLWDRGDTGELFF
-	-	TRBV5-1	TRBJ2-7	TGCGCCAGCAGCTTGACAGGACCTACCTACGAGCAGTACTTC	CASSLTGPTYEQYF
TRBD2	many	TRBV11-2	TRBJ2-1	TGTGCCAGCAGCTTAGGAGCTAGCGGGAGATACAATGAGCAGTTCTTC	CASSLGASGRYNEQFF
TRBD2	many	TRBV7-9	TRBJ2-1	TGTGCCAGCAGCTCCTGGACTAGCGGGAGCGGGAATGAGCAGTTCTTC	CASSSWTSGSGNEQFF
-	many	TRBV11-3	TRBJ2-1	TGTGCCAGCAGCGCTCCCCGGGGGTACTACAATGAGCAGTTCTTC	CASSAPRGYYNEQFF
-	few	TRBV7-9	TRBJ2-2	TGTGCCAGCAGCGCCAGCCTATCCGGGGAGCTGTTTTTT	CASSASLSGELFF
TRBD2	-	TRBV6-1	TRBJ2-1	TGTGCCAGCAGGGAACTAGCGGGAGTTGGTAATGAGCAGTTCTTC	CASRELAGVGNEQFF